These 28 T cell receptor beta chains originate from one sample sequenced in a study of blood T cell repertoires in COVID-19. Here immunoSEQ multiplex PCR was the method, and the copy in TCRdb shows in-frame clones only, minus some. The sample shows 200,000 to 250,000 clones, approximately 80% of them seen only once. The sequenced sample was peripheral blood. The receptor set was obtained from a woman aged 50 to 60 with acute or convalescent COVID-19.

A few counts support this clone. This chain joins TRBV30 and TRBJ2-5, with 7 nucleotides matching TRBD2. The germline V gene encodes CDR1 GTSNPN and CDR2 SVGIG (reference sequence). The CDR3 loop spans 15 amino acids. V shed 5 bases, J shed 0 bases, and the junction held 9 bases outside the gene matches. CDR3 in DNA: TGTGCCTGGGAGAAGCCGGGACTATACCAAGAGACCCAGTACTTC. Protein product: CAWEKPGLYQETQYF.

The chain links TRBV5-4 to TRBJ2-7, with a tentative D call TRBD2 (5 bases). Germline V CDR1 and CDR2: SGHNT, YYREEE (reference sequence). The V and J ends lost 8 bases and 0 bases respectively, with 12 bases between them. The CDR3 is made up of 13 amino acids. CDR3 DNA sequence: TGTGCCAGTTCACCTGGGAGCTCCTACGAGCAGTACTTC. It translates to CASSPGSSYEQYF.

CDR3 nucleotide sequence: TGTGCCAGCAGCAAAGCGGGGGCCCAAACTTACAATGAGCAGTTCTTC. This codes for CASSKAGAQTYNEQFF. J is TRBJ2-1 and V is TRBV21-1; the D call of TRBD1 is as the table states it, not checked on the DNA. TRBV21-1 is assigned pseudogene status. The CDR3 runs to 16 residues.

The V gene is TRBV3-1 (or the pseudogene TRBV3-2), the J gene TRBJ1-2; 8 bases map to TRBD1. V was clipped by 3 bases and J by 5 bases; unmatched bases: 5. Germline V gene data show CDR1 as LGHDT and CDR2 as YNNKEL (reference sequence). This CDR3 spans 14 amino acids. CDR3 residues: CASSQSGGRYGYTF. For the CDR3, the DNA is TGTGCCAGCAGCCAGTCAGGGGGCAGGTATGGCTACACCTTC.

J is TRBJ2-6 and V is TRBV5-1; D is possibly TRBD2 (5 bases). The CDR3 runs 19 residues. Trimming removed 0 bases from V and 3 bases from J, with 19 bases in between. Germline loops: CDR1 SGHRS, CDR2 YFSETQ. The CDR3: CASSLGFRGYSLGANVLTF. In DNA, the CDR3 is TGCGCCAGCAGCTTGGGGTTTCGGGGTTATTCCCTTGGGGCCAACGTCCTGACTTTC. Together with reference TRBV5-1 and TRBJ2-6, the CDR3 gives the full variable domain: KAGVTQTPRYLIKTRGQQVTLSCSPISGHRSVSWYQQTPGQGLQFLFEYFSETQRNKGNFPGRFSGRQFSNSRSEMNVSTLELGDSALYLCASSLGFRGYSLGANVLTFGAGSRLTVL.

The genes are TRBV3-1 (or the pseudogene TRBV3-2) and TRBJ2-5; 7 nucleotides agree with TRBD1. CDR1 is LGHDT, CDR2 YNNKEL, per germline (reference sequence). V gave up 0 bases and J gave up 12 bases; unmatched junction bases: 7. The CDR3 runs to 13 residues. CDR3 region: CASSQDLGQAEYF. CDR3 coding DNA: TGTGCCAGCAGCCAAGACCTTGGACAGGCGGAGTACTTC.

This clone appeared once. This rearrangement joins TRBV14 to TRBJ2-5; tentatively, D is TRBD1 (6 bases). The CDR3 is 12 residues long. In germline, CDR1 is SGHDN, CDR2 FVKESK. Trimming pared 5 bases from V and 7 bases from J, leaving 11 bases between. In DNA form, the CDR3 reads TGTGCCAGCAGCTTGGGGGCGCGGACCCAGTACTTC. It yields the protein CASSLGARTQYF.

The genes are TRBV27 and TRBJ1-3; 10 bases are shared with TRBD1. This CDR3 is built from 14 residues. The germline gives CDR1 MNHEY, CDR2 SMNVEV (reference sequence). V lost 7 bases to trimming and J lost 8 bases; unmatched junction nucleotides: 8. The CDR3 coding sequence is TGTGCCAGCACCGACAGGGGGCGATTGGACACCATATATTTT. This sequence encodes CASTDRGRLDTIYF.

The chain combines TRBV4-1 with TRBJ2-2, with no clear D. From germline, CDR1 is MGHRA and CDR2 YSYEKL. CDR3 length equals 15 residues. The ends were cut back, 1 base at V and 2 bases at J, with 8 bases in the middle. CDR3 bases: TGCGCCAGCAGCCAAGTGTCTAAAAACACCGGGGAGCTGTTTTTT. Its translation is CASSQVSKNTGELFF.

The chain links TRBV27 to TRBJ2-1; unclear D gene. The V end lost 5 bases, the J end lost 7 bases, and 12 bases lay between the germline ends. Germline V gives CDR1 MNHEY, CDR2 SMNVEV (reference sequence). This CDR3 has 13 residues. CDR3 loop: CASSSRTENEQFF. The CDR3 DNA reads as TGTGCCAGCAGTAGCCGTACCGAGAATGAGCAGTTCTTC.

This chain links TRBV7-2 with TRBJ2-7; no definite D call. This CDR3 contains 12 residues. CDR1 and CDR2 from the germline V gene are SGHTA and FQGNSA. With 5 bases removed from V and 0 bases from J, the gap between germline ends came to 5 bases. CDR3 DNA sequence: TGTGCCAGCAGCCAACTCTCCTACGAGCAGTACTTC. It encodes CASSQLSYEQYF.

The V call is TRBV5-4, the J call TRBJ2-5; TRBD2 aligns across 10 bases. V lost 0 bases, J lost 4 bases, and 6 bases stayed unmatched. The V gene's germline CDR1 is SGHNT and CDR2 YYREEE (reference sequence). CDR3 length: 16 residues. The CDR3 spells CASSLVAGGGRETQYF. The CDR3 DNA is TGTGCCAGCAGCTTGGTAGCGGGGGGCGGTCGAGAGACCCAGTACTTC.

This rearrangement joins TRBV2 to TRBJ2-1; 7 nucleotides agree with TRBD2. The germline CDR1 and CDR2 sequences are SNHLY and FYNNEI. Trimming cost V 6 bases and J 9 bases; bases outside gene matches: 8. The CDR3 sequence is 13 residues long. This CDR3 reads CASRGGWGSEQFF. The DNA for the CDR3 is TGTGCCAGCAGGGGAGGGTGGGGGAGTGAGCAGTTCTTC.

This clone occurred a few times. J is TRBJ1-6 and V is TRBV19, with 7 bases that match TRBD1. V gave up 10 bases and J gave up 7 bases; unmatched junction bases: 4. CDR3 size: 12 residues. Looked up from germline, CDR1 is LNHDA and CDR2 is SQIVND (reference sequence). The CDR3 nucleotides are TGTGCCACAGGACAGGTGAATTCACCCCTCCACTTT. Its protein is CATGQVNSPLHF.

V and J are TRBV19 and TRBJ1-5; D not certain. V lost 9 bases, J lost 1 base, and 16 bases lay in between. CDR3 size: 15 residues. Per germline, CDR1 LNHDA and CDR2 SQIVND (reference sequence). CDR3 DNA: TGTGCCAGCGACGGGATTCATCGAAGCAATCAGCCCCAGCATTTT. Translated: CASDGIHRSNQPQHF.

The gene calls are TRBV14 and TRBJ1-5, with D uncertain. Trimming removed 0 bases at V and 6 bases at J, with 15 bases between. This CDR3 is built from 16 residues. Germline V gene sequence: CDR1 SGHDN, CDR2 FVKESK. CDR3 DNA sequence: TGTGCCAGCAGCCAAGATATAATATCCTCCCCTCAGCCCCAGCATTTT. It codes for CASSQDIISSPQPQHF.

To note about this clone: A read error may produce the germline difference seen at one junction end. The CDR3 reads CASSLELAREQFF. CDR3 bases: TGTGCTAGCAGCCTCGAACTAGCGCGTGAGCAGTTCTTC. J is TRBJ2-1 and V is TRBV7-7, with TRBD2 matching 7 bases. There are 13 residues in the CDR3. Germline-derived CDR1 and CDR2 are SSHAT and FNYEAQ (reference sequence).

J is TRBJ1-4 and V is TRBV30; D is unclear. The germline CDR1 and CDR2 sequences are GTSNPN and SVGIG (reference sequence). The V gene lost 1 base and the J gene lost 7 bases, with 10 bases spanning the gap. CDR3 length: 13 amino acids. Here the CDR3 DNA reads TGTGCCTGGAGTGGGAGGGTGGGTGAAAAACTGTTTTTT. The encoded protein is CAWSGRVGEKLFF.

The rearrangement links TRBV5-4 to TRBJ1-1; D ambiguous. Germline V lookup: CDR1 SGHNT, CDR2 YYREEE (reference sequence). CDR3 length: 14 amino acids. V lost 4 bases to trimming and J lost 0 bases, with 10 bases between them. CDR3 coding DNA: TGTGCCAGCAGCCCGGGTGGAGTGAACACTGAAGCTTTCTTT. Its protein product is CASSPGGVNTEAFF. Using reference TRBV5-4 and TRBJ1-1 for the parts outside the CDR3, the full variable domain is ETGVTQSPTHLIKTRGQQVTLRCSSQSGHNTVSWYQQALGQGPQFIFQYYREEENGRGNFPPRFSGLQFPNYSSELNVNALELDDSALYLCASSPGGVNTEAFFGQGTRLTVV.

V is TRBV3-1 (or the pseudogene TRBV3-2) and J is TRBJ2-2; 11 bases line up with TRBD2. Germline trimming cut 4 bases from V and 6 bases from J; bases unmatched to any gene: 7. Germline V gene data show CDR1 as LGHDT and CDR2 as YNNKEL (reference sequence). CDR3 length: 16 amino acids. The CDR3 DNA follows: TGTGCCAGCAGCCCTTTTACTAGCGGGGGTGCCGGGGAGCTGTTTTTT. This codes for CASSPFTSGGAGELFF.

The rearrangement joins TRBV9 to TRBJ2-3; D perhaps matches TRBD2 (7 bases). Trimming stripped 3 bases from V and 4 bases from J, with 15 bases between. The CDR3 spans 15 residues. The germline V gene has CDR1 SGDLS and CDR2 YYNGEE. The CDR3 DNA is TGTGCCAGCAGCGCTCCCGCGGGGGCCGCAGATACGCAGTATTTT. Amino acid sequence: CASSAPAGAADTQYF. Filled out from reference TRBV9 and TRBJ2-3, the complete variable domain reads DSGVTQTPKHLITATGQRVTLRCSPRSGDLSVYWYQQSLDQGLQFLIQYYNGEERAKGNILERFSAQQFPDLHSELNLSSLELGDSALYFCASSAPAGAADTQYFGPGTRLTVL.

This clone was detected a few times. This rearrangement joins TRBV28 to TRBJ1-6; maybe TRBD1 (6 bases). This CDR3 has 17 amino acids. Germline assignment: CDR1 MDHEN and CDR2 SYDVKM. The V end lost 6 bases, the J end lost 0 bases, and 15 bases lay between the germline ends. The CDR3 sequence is CASRQGLTSSYNSPLHF. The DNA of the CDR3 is TGTGCCAGCAGACAGGGTCTTACGAGCTCCTATAATTCACCCCTCCACTTT.

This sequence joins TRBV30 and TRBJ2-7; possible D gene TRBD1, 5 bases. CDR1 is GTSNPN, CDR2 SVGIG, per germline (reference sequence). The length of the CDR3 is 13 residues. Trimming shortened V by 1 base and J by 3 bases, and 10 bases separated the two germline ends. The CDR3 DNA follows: TGTGCCTGGAGTGATGACAGAAACTACGAGCAGTACTTC. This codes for CAWSDDRNYEQYF.

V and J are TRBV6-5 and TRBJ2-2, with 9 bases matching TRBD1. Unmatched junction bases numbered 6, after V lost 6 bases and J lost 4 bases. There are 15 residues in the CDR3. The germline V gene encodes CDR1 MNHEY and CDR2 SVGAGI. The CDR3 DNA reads TGTGCCAGCAGGATCGGACAGGGGTTCACCGGGGAGCTGTTTTTT. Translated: CASRIGQGFTGELFF.

The chain's CDR3 is CASRPVQGARSYTF. The DNA of the CDR3 is TGTGCCAGCAGACCGGTGCAGGGGGCTCGTAGCTACACCTTC. This chain links TRBV6-6 with TRBJ1-2, with TRBD1 matching over 8 bases. J gave up 9 bases and V 6 bases, and 12 bases lay outside the gene matches. This CDR3 spans 14 amino acids. The germline V gene encodes CDR1 MNHNY and CDR2 SVGAGI (reference sequence).

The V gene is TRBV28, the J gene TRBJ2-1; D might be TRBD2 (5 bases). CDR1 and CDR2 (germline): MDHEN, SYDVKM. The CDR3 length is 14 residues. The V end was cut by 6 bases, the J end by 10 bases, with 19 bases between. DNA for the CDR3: TGTGCCAGCAGCCCTATGGAGGTCATGTCAGAGCAGTTCTTC. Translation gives CASSPMEVMSEQFF. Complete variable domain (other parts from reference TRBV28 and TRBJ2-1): DVKVTQSSRYLVKRTGEKVFLECVQDMDHENMFWYRQDPGLGLRLIYFSYDVKMKEKGDIPEGYSVSREKKERFSLILESASTNQTSMYLCASSPMEVMSEQFFGPGTRLTVL.

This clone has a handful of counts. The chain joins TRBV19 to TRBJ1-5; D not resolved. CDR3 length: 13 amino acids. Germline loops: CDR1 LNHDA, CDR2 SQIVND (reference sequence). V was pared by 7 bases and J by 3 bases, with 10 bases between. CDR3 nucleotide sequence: TGTGCCAGTAAAAACATCGACAATCAGCCCCAGCATTTT. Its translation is CASKNIDNQPQHF.

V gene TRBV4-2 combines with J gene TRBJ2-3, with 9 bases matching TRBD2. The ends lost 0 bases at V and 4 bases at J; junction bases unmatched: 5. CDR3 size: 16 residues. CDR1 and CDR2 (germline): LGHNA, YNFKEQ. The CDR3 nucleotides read TGTGCCAGCAGCCAAGAGCGGGGGGGCTTGCCAGATACGCAGTATTTT. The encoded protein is CASSQERGGLPDTQYF.